The 2 T cell receptor beta chains presented below share a single source sample, sequenced in a study of identical twins. TCRdb reprocessed the 5' RACE reads via MiXCR and lists one record per CDR3 protein. There are about 340,000 distinct CDR3 sequences in the sample; around 9% occur only once, and approximately 8.9% lies in the top ten. Sequencing was performed on naive T cells sorted from blood. These receptor sequences come from a woman aged 50 to 60 in good health.

This clonotype was counted a few times. The J gene is TRBJ2-1, the V gene TRBV30; TRBD1 is a possible D gene (6 bases). The CDR3 is 13 residues long. With 1 base removed from V and 8 bases from J, the gap between germline ends came to 12 bases. Germline V lookup: CDR1 GTSNPN, CDR2 SVGIG (reference sequence). For the CDR3, the DNA is TGTGCCTGGAGTGGCTCGCAGGGGTATGAGCAGTTCTTC. Translating it yields CAWSGSQGYEQFF.

This clonotype showed up just a few times. The gene calls are TRBV2 and TRBJ1-6, with a tentative D call TRBD1 (6 bases). There are 14 residues in the CDR3. In germline, CDR1 is SNHLY, CDR2 FYNNEI. With 9 bases removed from V and 8 bases from J, the gap between germline ends came to 17 bases. The CDR3 here is CASVLGGLDSPLHF. As DNA, the CDR3 is TGTGCCAGTGTGTTAGGGGGTTTGGATTCACCCCTCCACTTT.